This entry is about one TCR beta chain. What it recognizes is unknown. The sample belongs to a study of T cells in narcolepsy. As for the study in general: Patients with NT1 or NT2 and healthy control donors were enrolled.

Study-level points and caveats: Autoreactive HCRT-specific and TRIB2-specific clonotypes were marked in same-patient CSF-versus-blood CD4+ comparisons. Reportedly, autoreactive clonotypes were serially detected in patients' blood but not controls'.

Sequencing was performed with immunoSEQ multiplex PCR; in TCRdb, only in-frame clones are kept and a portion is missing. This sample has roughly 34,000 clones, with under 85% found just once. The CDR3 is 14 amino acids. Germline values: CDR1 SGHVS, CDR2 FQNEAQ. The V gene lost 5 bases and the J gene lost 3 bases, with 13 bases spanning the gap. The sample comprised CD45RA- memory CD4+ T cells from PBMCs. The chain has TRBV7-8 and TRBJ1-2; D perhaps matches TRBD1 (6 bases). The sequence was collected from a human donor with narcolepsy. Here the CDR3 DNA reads TGTGCCAGCAGCCAAACAGGGATTTACTATGGCTACACCTTC. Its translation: CASSQTGIYYGYTF.